This is a list of T cell receptor beta chains from one sample in a study of T cells in Graves' hyperthyroidism and ophthalmopathy. MiXCR was run by TCRdb on the multiplex PCR reads, yielding one entry per CDR3 protein. Altogether roughly 500,000 distinct CDR3 sequences are present, about 46% being singletons, with the ten largest covering around two fifths. The sequencing input was peripheral blood or thyroid tissue (not recorded which). The receptors derive from an adult woman with Graves' disease, either hyperthyroidism or ophthalmopathy (not recorded which). The CDR3 runs from the conserved cysteine through the conserved F or W. D genes are given only for firm matches. The size entry is marked missing in some rows and otherwise reads once, few, many or a size class.

TRBV2	TRBJ2-5	-	-	CASSGGARETQYF	TGTGCCAGCAGTGGGGGGGCCAGGGAGACCCAGTACTTC
TRBV29-1	TRBJ1-1	-	once	CSAQGKAEAFF	TGCAGCGCCCAGGGGAAGGCTGAAGCTTTCTTT
TRBV11-2	TRBJ1-2	-	few	CASSLVAGRSDGYTF	TGTGCCAGCAGCTTAGTGGCCGGTCGGTCGGATGGCTACACCTTC
TRBV6-2/TRBV6-3	TRBJ1-5	-	few	CASSTPGGQPQHF	TGTGCCAGCAGTACCCCTGGGGGACAGCCCCAGCATTTT
TRBV5-5	TRBJ2-7	-	-	CASSYGTPGQYF	TGTGCCAGCAGCTATGGGACACCTGGGCAGTACTTC
TRBV2	TRBJ2-5	-	-	CASTPQHETQYF	TGTGCCAGCACCCCCCAGCACGAGACCCAGTACTTC
TRBV7-2	TRBJ2-6	TRBD1	-	CASSPGQGRGPMRANVLTF	TGTGCCAGCAGCCCAGGACAGGGAAGGGGCCCTATGAGGGCCAACGTCCTGACTTTC
TRBV29-1	TRBJ1-1	TRBD1	-	CSVGVSGGNTEAFF	TGCAGCGTTGGGGTCTCAGGGGGGAACACTGAAGCTTTCTTT
TRBV29-1	TRBJ2-1	TRBD2	few	CSVDYPGLYNEQFF	TGCAGCGTTGACTACCCGGGACTATACAATGAGCAGTTCTTC
TRBV10-3	TRBJ2-5	-	-	CAISDGGQETQYF	TGTGCCATCAGTGATGGAGGGCAAGAGACCCAGTACTTC
TRBV28	TRBJ2-2	-	-	CASSLGYPAGELFF	TGTGCCAGCAGTTTGGGCTACCCTGCCGGGGAGCTGTTTTTT
TRBV7-2	TRBJ2-5	TRBD2	many	CASSGGGSQETQYF	TGTGCCAGCAGCGGGGGGGGGTCCCAAGAGACCCAGTACTTC
TRBV19	TRBJ1-5	-	-	CASSFPGGAETQHF	TGTGCCAGTAGTTTTCCGGGGGGCGCGGAGACCCAGCATTTT
TRBV5-1	TRBJ1-1	-	-	CASSSGGVADTEAFF	TGCGCCAGCAGCTCCGGCGGGGTAGCCGACACTGAAGCTTTCTTT
TRBV28	TRBJ1-5	-	-	CASRSSRGSGQPQHF	TGTGCCAGCCGTTCGTCGAGGGGTTCCGGGCAGCCCCAGCATTTT
TRBV2	TRBJ1-4	-	many	CASSGRVSTNEKLFF	TGTGCCAGCAGTGGCCGGGTCTCAACTAATGAAAAACTGTTTTTT
TRBV7-9	TRBJ1-1	-	once	CASSLAQGGRRNTEAFF	TGTGCCAGCAGCTTAGCACAGGGCGGAAGAAGAAACACTGAAGCTTTCTTT
TRBV29-1	TRBJ2-6	-	-	CSVGKGAGANVLTF	TGCAGCGTTGGAAAAGGGGCTGGGGCCAACGTCCTGACTTTC
TRBV20-1	TRBJ2-6	TRBD2	many	CSAPSGGSSGANVLTF	TGCAGTGCACCGAGCGGGGGGAGCTCTGGGGCCAACGTCCTGACTTTC
TRBV9	TRBJ2-7	-	many	CASSKAPAKTYEQYF	TGTGCCAGCAGCAAGGCCCCAGCTAAGACCTACGAGCAGTACTTC
TRBV6-1	TRBJ2-5	TRBD2	-	CASSDGLAGVEAQYF	TGTGCCAGCAGTGATGGACTAGCGGGAGTGGAGGCCCAGTACTTC
TRBV11-2	TRBJ2-5	-	-	CASSFRSGTAAETQYF	TGTGCCAGCAGCTTTCGAAGCGGGACAGCTGCGGAGACCCAGTACTTC
TRBV10-2	TRBJ2-5	-	many	CASSENWSQETQYF	TGCGCCAGCAGTGAGAATTGGTCCCAAGAGACCCAGTACTTC
TRBV7-9	TRBJ1-6	TRBD1	few	CASSLAEGAQSPLHF	TGTGCCAGCAGCTTAGCGGAGGGGGCGCAGTCACCCCTCCACTTT
TRBV7-9	TRBJ1-1	-	-	CASSLGTTEAFF	TGTGCCAGCAGCTTAGGGACAACTGAAGCTTTCTTT
TRBV10-2	TRBJ1-4	-	few	CASSHRESEKLFF	TGCGCCAGCAGCCACCGGGAATCCGAAAAACTGTTTTTT
TRBV2	TRBJ1-2	-	-	CASSERVSYGYTF	TGTGCCAGCAGTGAAAGGGTCAGCTATGGCTACACCTTC
TRBV3-1	TRBJ1-4	-	-	CASSTRDNNEKLFF	TGTGCCAGCAGCACCCGGGACAATAATGAAAAACTGTTTTTT
TRBV18	TRBJ2-2	-	-	CASSPWTFPGELFF	TGTGCCAGCTCACCTTGGACTTTCCCCGGGGAGCTGTTTTTT
TRBV25-1	TRBJ2-3	-	many	CASSDSRLEQYF	TGTGCCAGCAGTGACTCCCGACTTGAGCAGTATTTT
TRBV7-9	TRBJ1-6	-	many	CASSPLWTSYNSPLHF	TGTGCCAGCAGCCCCCTGTGGACTAGCTATAATTCACCCCTCCACTTT
TRBV12-3/TRBV12-4	TRBJ1-2	-	many	CASSPGQGVGYGYTF	TGTGCCAGCAGCCCCGGTCAGGGAGTCGGCTATGGCTACACCTTC
TRBV20-1	TRBJ2-7	-	many	CSARKLAIYEQYF	TGCAGTGCTAGGAAACTAGCAATCTACGAGCAGTACTTC
TRBV11-2	TRBJ2-7	-	-	CASRPGRSMQYF	TGTGCCTCTCGGCCAGGGCGATCAATGCAGTACTTC
TRBV6-4	TRBJ1-2	-	many	CASSRAGNGYTF	TGTGCCAGCAGTAGAGCAGGGAATGGCTACACCTTC
TRBV10-3	TRBJ1-5	-	-	CAISESGRVHQPQHF	TGTGCCATCAGTGAGTCGGGTAGGGTCCATCAGCCCCAGCATTTT
TRBV5-1	TRBJ2-5	-	-	CASSMDGTNQPQYF	TGCGCCAGCAGCATGGACGGAACCAATCAGCCCCAGTACTTC
TRBV10-2	TRBJ1-3	-	-	CASSEGGNSGNTIYF	TGCGCCAGCAGTGAAGGGGGGAACTCTGGAAACACCATATATTTT
TRBV15	TRBJ1-1	-	-	CATSRGGSESAFF	TGTGCCACCAGCAGAGGTGGCAGTGAATCGGCTTTCTTT
TRBV6-5	TRBJ2-2	-	once	CAISQRGELFF	TGTGCCATCAGCCAGAGGGGGGAGCTGTTTTTT
TRBV10-3	TRBJ1-1	-	many	CAIRRDTEAFF	TGTGCCATCCGGAGAGACACTGAAGCTTTCTTT
TRBV7-3	TRBJ1-2	TRBD1	-	CAGSLRQGGGYTF	TGTGCCGGCAGCTTAAGACAGGGAGGTGGCTACACCTTC
TRBV7-2	TRBJ2-7	-	-	CASSLYEGLSYEQYF	TGTGCCAGCAGCTTATACGAGGGCCTCTCCTACGAGCAGTACTTC
TRBV7-2	TRBJ2-5	-	-	CASTKWGRVRETQYF	TGTGCCAGCACCAAATGGGGCAGGGTGAGAGAGACCCAGTACTTC
TRBV12-3/TRBV12-4	TRBJ2-7	TRBD1	-	CASSIDRGNYEQYF	TGTGCCAGCAGCATTGACAGGGGGAACTACGAGCAGTACTTC
TRBV5-1	TRBJ1-1	TRBD1	many	CASSIQDRVGTEAFF	TGCGCCAGCAGCATACAGGACAGGGTAGGAACTGAAGCTTTCTTT
TRBV15	TRBJ1-2	TRBD1	-	CATSDSRQGARYGYTF	TGTGCCACGAGCGACAGTAGACAGGGGGCGCGGTATGGCTACACCTTC
TRBV7-9	TRBJ1-2	-	-	CASSASVGDGYGYTF	TGTGCCAGCAGTGCCTCCGTTGGGGATGGGTATGGCTACACCTTC
TRBV5-1	TRBJ2-5	TRBD2	many	CASSLGSSGDQETQYF	TGCGCCAGCAGCTTGGGGTCTAGCGGAGACCAAGAGACCCAGTACTTC
TRBV14	TRBJ2-7	-	many	CASRQGGGREQYF	TGTGCCAGCAGGCAAGGGGGGGGCCGCGAGCAGTACTTC
TRBV7-2	TRBJ2-7	TRBD2	many	CASSSGLAGDRQYF	TGTGCCAGCAGCTCTGGACTAGCGGGAGATCGACAGTACTTC
TRBV18	TRBJ1-2	-	once	CASSPPSDYGYTF	TGTGCCAGCTCACCACCGTCGGATTATGGCTACACCTTC
TRBV29-1	TRBJ1-5	-	many	CSVELDSNQPQHF	TGCAGCGTTGAACTAGACAGCAATCAGCCCCAGCATTTT